This T cell receptor beta chain emerged from a study of T cells in Graves' hyperthyroidism and ophthalmopathy. TCR beta CDR3 regions were amplified from RNA. During a first-round RT-PCR of the TCR CDR3, the HTBI primer set was used. Each CDR3 protein gets one entry after TCRdb re-called the multiplex PCR reads with MiXCR. The sample contains 500,000 to 650,000 distinct CDR3 sequences, roughly 15% of which appear only once. The germline V gene encodes CDR1 LNHDA and CDR2 SQIVND (reference sequence). V lost 4 bases to trimming and J lost 4 bases, with 7 bases between them. The length of the CDR3 is 13 residues.

Sequencing was performed on blood. The chain couples TRBV19 to TRBJ2-2, with D unclear. This TCR was sampled from a woman between 50 and 59 years old with Graves' ophthalmopathy. CDR3 in amino acids: CASSKHSTGELFF. The CDR3 region has the DNA TGTGCCAGTAGTAAACACAGCACCGGGGAGCTGTTTTTT. The whole variable domain, filled in from reference TRBV19 and TRBJ2-2, reads DGGITQSPKYLFRKEGQNVTLSCEQNLNHDAMYWYRQDPGQGLRLIYYSQIVNDFQKGDIAEGYSVSREKKESFPLTVTSAQKNPTAFYLCASSKHSTGELFFGEGSRLTVL.